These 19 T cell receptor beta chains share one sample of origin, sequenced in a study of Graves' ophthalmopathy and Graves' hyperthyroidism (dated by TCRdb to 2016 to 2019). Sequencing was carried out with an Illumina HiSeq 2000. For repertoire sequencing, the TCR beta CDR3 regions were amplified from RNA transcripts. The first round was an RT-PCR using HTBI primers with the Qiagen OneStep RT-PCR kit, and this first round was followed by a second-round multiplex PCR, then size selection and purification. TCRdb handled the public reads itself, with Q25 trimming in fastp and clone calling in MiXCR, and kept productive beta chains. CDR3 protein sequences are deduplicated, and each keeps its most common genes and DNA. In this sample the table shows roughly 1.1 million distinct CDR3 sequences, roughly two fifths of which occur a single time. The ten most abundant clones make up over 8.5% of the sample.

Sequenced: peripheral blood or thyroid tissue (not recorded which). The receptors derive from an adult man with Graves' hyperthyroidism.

CDR3 residues: CSARDRLGVSYEQYF. CDR3 nucleotide sequence: TGCAGTGCTAGAGATCGGTTAGGTGTCTCCTACGAGCAGTACTTC. V is TRBV20-1 and J is TRBJ2-7; no clear D. Germline V gene lookup returns CDR1 DFQATT and CDR2 SNEGSKA (reference sequence). Trimming shortened V by 0 bases and J by 0 bases, and 12 bases separated the two germline ends. The CDR3 spans 15 residues.

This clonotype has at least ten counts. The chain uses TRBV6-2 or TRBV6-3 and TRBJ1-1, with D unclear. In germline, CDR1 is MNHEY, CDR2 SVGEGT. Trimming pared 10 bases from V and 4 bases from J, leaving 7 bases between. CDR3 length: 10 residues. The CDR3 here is CATGFTEAFF. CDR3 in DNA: TGTGCCACCGGATTCACTGAAGCTTTCTTT.

CDR3: CASSSRLAGRFANTGELFF. CDR3 in DNA: TGTGCCAGCAGTTCACGACTAGCGGGGAGGTTCGCGAACACCGGGGAGCTGTTTTTT. The chain couples TRBV6-5 to TRBJ2-2; 11 nucleotides line up with TRBD2. The V gene end was trimmed by 4 bases and the J gene end by 0 bases; junction bases not matched to a gene: 10. CDR1 MNHEY and CDR2 SVGAGI come from the germline V gene. This CDR3 contains 19 residues.

The CDR3 here is CASSSTQRGGGQPQYF. The CDR3 DNA is TGTGCCAGCAGCTCTACCCAGCGGGGAGGGGGTCAGCCCCAGTACTTC. The gene calls are TRBV7-9 and TRBJ2-5; maybe TRBD2 (7 bases). V shed 4 bases and J shed 9 bases, with 24 bases lying between them. Germline values: CDR1 SEHNR, CDR2 FQNEAQ (reference sequence). The CDR3 contains 16 residues.

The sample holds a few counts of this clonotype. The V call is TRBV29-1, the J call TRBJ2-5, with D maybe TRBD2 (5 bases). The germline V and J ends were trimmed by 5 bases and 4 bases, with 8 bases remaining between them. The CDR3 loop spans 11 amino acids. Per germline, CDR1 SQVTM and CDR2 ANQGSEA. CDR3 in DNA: TGCAGCGTTCCCGAGGGAGAGACCCAGTACTTC. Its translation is CSVPEGETQYF.

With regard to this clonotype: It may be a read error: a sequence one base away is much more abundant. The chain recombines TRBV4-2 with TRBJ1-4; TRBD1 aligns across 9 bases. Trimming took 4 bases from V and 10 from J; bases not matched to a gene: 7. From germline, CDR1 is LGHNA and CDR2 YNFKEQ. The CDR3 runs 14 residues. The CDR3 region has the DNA TGTGCCAGCAGCCTTCGGGACAGGGCTGTAAAACTGTTTTTT. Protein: CASSLRDRAVKLFF.

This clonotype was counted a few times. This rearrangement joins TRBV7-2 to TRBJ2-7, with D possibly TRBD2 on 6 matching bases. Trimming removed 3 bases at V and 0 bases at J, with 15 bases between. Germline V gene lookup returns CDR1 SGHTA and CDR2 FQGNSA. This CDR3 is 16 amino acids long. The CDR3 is CASSFPRAGSSYEQYF. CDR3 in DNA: TGTGCCAGCAGCTTCCCCCGGGCGGGGAGCTCCTACGAGCAGTACTTC.

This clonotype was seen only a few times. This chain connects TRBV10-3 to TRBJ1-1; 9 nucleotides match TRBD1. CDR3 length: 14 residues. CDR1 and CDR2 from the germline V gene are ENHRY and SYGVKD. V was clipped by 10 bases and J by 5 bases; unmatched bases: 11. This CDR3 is CASRLLTGGTEAFF. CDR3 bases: TGTGCCAGCAGACTCCTGACAGGGGGGACTGAAGCTTTCTTT.

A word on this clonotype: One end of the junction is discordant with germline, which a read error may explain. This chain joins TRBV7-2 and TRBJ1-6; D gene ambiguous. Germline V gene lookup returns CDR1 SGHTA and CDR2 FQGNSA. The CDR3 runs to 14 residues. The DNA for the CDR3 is TGTGCCAGCAGCTTAGGAGGCTATGATTCACCCCTCCACTTT. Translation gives CASSLGGYDSPLHF. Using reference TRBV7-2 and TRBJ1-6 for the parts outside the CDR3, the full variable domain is GAGVSQSPSNKVTEKGKDVELRCDPISGHTALYWYRQSLGQGLEFLIYFQGNSAPDKSGLPSDRFSAERTGGSVSTLTIQRTQQEDSAVYLCASSLGGYDSPLHFGNGTRLTVT.

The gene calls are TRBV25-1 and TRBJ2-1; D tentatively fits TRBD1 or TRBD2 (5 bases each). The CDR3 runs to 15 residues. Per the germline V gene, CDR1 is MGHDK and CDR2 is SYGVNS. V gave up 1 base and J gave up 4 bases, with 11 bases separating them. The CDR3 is CASSEFPGLYNEQFF. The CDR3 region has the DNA TGTGCCAGCAGTGAATTCCCGGGGCTGTACAATGAGCAGTTCTTC.

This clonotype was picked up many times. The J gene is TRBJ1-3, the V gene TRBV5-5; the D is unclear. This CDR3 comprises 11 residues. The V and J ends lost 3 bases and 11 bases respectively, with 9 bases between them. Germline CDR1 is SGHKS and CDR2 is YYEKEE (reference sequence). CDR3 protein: CASSSRAAIYF. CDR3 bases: TGTGCCAGCAGCTCGCGAGCGGCCATATATTTT.

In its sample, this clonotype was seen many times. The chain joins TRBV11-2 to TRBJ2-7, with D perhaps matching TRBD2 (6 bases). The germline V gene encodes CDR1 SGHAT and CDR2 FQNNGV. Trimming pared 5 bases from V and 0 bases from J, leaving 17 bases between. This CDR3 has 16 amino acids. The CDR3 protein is CASSLAQAGSSYEQYF. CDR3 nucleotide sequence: TGTGCCAGCAGCCTAGCTCAGGCGGGAAGCTCCTACGAGCAGTACTTC.

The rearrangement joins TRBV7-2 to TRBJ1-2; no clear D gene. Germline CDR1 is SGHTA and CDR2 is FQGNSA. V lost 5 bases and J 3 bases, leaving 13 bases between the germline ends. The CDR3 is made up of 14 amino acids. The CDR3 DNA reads TGTGCCAGCAGCCAAGGCGACTTTGACTATGGCTACACCTTC. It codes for CASSQGDFDYGYTF.

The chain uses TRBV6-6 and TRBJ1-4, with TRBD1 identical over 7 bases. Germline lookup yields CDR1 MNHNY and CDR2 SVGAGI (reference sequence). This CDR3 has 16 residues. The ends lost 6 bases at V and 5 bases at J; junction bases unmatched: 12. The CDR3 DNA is TGTGCCAGCAGGAGCAGGGGGACGACCGAGAATGAAAAACTGTTTTTT. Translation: CASRSRGTTENEKLFF.

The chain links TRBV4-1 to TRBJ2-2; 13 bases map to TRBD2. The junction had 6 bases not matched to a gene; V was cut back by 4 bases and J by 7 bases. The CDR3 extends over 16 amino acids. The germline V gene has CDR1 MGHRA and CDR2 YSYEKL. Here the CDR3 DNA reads TGCGCCAGCAGCCTCCGACTAGCGGGAGGCGTCGGGGAGCTGTTTTTT. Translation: CASSLRLAGGVGELFF.

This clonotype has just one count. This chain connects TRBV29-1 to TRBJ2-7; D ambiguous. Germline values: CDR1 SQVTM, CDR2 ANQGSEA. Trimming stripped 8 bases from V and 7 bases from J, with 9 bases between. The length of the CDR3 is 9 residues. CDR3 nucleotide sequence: TGCAGCTTGAAGGTTGAGCAGTACTTC. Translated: CSLKVEQYF.

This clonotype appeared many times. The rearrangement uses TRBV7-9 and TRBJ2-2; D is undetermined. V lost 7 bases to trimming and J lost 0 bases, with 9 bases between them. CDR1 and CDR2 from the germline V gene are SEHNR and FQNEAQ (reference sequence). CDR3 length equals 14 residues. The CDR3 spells CASTQRTNTGELFF. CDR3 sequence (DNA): TGTGCCAGCACGCAGCGAACGAACACCGGGGAGCTGTTTTTT.

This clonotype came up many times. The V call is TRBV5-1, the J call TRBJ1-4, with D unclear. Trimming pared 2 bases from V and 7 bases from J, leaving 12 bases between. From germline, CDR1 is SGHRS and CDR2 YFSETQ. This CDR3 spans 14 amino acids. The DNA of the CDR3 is TGCGCCAGCAGCTTAGGTATTGCGTCTGAAAAACTGTTTTTT. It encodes CASSLGIASEKLFF.

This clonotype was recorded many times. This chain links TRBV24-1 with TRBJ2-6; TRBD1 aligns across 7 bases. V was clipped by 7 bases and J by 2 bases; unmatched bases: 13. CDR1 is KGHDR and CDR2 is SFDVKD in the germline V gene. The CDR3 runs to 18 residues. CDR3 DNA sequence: TGTGCCACCAGCGACAGGGAAGTGGCCCGGGCTGGGGCCAACGTCCTGACTTTC. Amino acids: CATSDREVARAGANVLTF.